Below, 28 T cell receptor beta chains from the same sample are listed, as sequenced in a study of human T cells and chemical hapten exposure. TCRdb independently ran MiXCR on the 5' RACE reads; one entry per CDR3 protein. The sample consists of around 80,000 distinct CDR3 sequences, about a sixth of them appearing once. Total RNA was isolated from unfractionated whole blood. All receptors derive from a female donor in good health.

The sample holds a few counts of this clonotype. This chain connects TRBV29-1 to TRBJ2-1; 10 nucleotides match TRBD1. Germline V gene data show CDR1 as SQVTM and CDR2 as ANQGSEA. The junction had 3 bases not matched to a gene; V was cut back by 6 bases and J by 4 bases. This CDR3 comprises 13 residues. CDR3 loop: CSVRTGGYNEQFF. In nucleotides, the CDR3 is TGCAGCGTCCGGACAGGGGGATACAATGAGCAGTTCTTC.

The chain uses TRBV12-3 or TRBV12-4 and TRBJ2-3; possible D gene TRBD2, 5 bases. Trimming pared 10 bases from V and 4 bases from J, leaving 12 bases between. This CDR3 has 12 residues. The CDR3 sequence: CATEGAADTQYF. As DNA, the CDR3 is TGTGCCACAGAGGGAGCCGCAGATACGCAGTATTTT.

The chain combines TRBV12-3 or TRBV12-4 with TRBJ1-1; D not certain. The V end lost 3 bases, the J end lost 0 bases, and 8 bases lay between the germline ends. The CDR3 contains 14 residues. The CDR3 protein is CASSLGMMNTEAFF. In DNA, the CDR3 is TGTGCCAGCAGTTTGGGGATGATGAACACTGAAGCTTTCTTT.

The genes are TRBV24-1 and TRBJ2-1; weak D call: TRBD2 (6 bases). V dropped 1 base and J dropped 5 bases, with 14 bases sitting between them. CDR1 is KGHDR, CDR2 SFDVKD, per germline. The length of the CDR3 is 16 residues. CDR3 sequence: CATSDFGLAQDNEQFF. The CDR3 DNA sequence: TGTGCCACCAGTGATTTCGGTCTAGCGCAAGACAATGAGCAGTTCTTC.

The chain couples TRBV2 to TRBJ1-4; a possible D gene is TRBD1 (5 bases). From germline, CDR1 is SNHLY and CDR2 FYNNEI. This CDR3 has 13 amino acids. Between the trimmed V and J ends, which lost 8 bases and 3 bases, there was a span of 10 bases. The CDR3 spells CASERGPNEKLFF. In nucleotides, the CDR3 is TGTGCCAGCGAAAGGGGTCCTAATGAAAAACTGTTTTTT. The complete variable domain, with remaining parts taken from reference TRBV2 and TRBJ1-4, reads EPEVTQTPSHQVTQMGQEVILRCVPISNHLYFYWYRQILGQKVEFLVSFYNNEISEKSEIFDDQFSVERPDGSNFTLKIRSTKLEDSAMYFCASERGPNEKLFFGSGTQLSVL.

This clonotype appeared a few times. This rearrangement joins TRBV5-1 to TRBJ2-7; D possibly uses TRBD1 or TRBD2 (5 bases each). V lost 5 bases to trimming and J lost 3 bases, with 18 bases between them. This CDR3 region has 15 residues. Germline assignment: CDR1 SGHRS and CDR2 YFSETQ. CDR3 bases: TGCGCCAGCAGACTCTCCGGGACGGACCTCTACGAGCAGTACTTC. Translation gives CASRLSGTDLYEQYF.

This clonotype showed up just a few times. The J gene is TRBJ1-4, the V gene TRBV3-1; D call uncertain. Trimming shortened V by 1 base and J by 3 bases, and 3 bases separated the two germline ends. From germline, CDR1 is LGHDT and CDR2 YNNKEL (reference sequence). The CDR3 loop spans 13 amino acids. DNA of the CDR3: TGTGCCAGCAGCCAAGTGGCTAATGAAAAACTGTTTTTT. The encoded protein is CASSQVANEKLFF.

The table lists this clonotype with many counts. The chain joins TRBV12-3 or TRBV12-4 to TRBJ1-2; no reliable D call. CDR3 length: 13 residues. The ends were cut back, 0 bases at V and 5 bases at J, with 7 bases in the middle. CDR3 sequence (DNA): TGTGCCAGCAGTTTAGCCCTCGTTTATGGCTACACCTTC. It specifies CASSLALVYGYTF.

This clonotype was seen only a few times. This chain joins TRBV11-2 and TRBJ2-1; D may be TRBD1 or TRBD2 (5 bases each). This CDR3 is built from 13 residues. CDR1 and CDR2 (germline): SGHAT, FQNNGV. V lost 8 bases and J lost 7, with 15 bases in between. Here the CDR3 reads CASSGPGRNEQFF. DNA of the CDR3: TGTGCCAGCTCGGGACCGGGAAGGAATGAGCAGTTCTTC.

The V and J genes are TRBV29-1 and TRBJ1-2; unclear D gene. Trimming cost V 0 bases and J 5 bases, with 16 bases left between them. Per germline, CDR1 SQVTM and CDR2 ANQGSEA. The CDR3 consists of 15 residues. CDR3 protein: CSVEDRKAVGYGYTF. The CDR3 DNA is TGCAGCGTTGAAGATAGAAAGGCGGTCGGGTATGGCTACACCTTC.

This clonotype turned up a few times. The rearrangement joins TRBV12-3 or TRBV12-4 to TRBJ2-7; TRBD2 agrees at 8 bases. This CDR3 is 15 amino acids long. The junction had 12 bases not matched to a gene; V was cut back by 5 bases and J by 6 bases. The CDR3 region is CASSPTGLVLGEQYF. CDR3 nucleotide sequence: TGTGCCAGCAGTCCGACGGGACTAGTTCTGGGCGAGCAGTACTTC.

The gene calls are TRBV4-3 and TRBJ1-6; D is undetermined. Trimming took off 0 bases at V and 14 bases at J, with 11 bases between the two ends. The CDR3 extends over 13 amino acids. CDR1 is LGHNA and CDR2 is YSLEER in the germline V gene. The CDR3: CASSQDLGSSLHF. In DNA form, the CDR3 reads TGCGCCAGCAGCCAAGATTTGGGCAGCTCCCTCCACTTT.

The chain links TRBV20-1 to TRBJ2-7, with D perhaps matching TRBD1 (5 bases). V gave up 0 bases and J gave up 2 bases, with 5 bases separating them. Per the germline V gene, CDR1 is DFQATT and CDR2 is SNEGSKA (reference sequence). There are 12 residues in the CDR3. CDR3 bases: TGCAGTGCTAGAGACAGGGCCTACGAGCAGTACTTC. Translation gives CSARDRAYEQYF.

The chain uses TRBV5-1 and TRBJ2-5, with D possibly matching TRBD2 (5 bases). Germline assignment: CDR1 SGHRS and CDR2 YFSETQ. This CDR3 region has 17 residues. Trimming left V 0 bases short and J 9 bases short, with 24 bases between. Here the CDR3 reads CASSLEGTAYDGESQYF. CDR3 sequence (DNA): TGCGCCAGCAGCTTGGAGGGCACAGCCTACGACGGGGAGTCCCAGTACTTC.

The rearrangement joins TRBV30 to TRBJ1-5; D gene unclear. Germline V CDR1 and CDR2: GTSNPN, SVGIG (reference sequence). This CDR3 has 13 residues. The germline V and J ends were trimmed by 2 bases and 0 bases, with 5 bases remaining between them. CDR3 in amino acids: CAWSRDSNQPQHF. DNA of the CDR3: TGTGCCTGGAGTCGGGATAGCAATCAGCCCCAGCATTTT.

The V gene is TRBV28, the J gene TRBJ1-2; no clear D. The length of the CDR3 is 13 residues. V was cut by 8 bases and J by 1 base, with 11 bases left in between. CDR1 is MDHEN, CDR2 SYDVKM, per germline. Here the CDR3 reads CASGPGVNYGYTF. In DNA form, the CDR3 reads TGTGCCAGCGGCCCCGGGGTTAACTATGGCTACACCTTC.

This clonotype has a count of ten or more. V gene TRBV2 combines with J gene TRBJ1-1; D perhaps matches TRBD1 (6 bases). From germline, CDR1 is SNHLY and CDR2 FYNNEI. This CDR3 region has 16 residues. Trimming left V 2 bases short and J 4 bases short, with 17 bases between. The DNA for the CDR3 is TGTGCCAGCAGTGAAATGGGACACCAACGGGGCACTGAAGCTTTCTTT. Encoded protein: CASSEMGHQRGTEAFF.

This clonotype has just a few counts. The chain employs TRBV10-3 and TRBJ1-4; TRBD1 matches at 7 bases. The CDR3 runs to 15 residues. V shed 7 bases, J shed 3 bases, and the junction held 8 bases outside the gene matches. Germline values: CDR1 ENHRY, CDR2 SYGVKD. The CDR3 protein is CAIKGSGGPNEKLFF. DNA for the CDR3: TGTGCCATCAAAGGGTCAGGGGGGCCTAATGAAAAACTGTTTTTT.

This chain uses TRBV5-5 with TRBJ2-6; D is perhaps TRBD1 or TRBD2 (5 bases each). Germline loops: CDR1 SGHKS, CDR2 YYEKEE (reference sequence). Trimming stripped 1 base from V and 12 bases from J, with 17 bases between. This CDR3 has 15 residues. CDR3 residues: CASSLRRAERGVLTF. The CDR3 DNA is TGTGCCAGCAGCTTGAGAAGGGCCGAGAGGGGCGTCCTGACTTTC.

In its sample, this clonotype was seen once. The chain couples TRBV5-1 to TRBJ2-1, with D maybe TRBD1 (6 bases). Trimming shortened V by 6 bases and J by 0 bases, and 16 bases separated the two germline ends. Germline CDR1 reads SGHRS; CDR2 reads YFSETQ. The CDR3 consists of 16 residues. CDR3 in DNA: TGCGCCAGCACGCGGTACGGACAGAACTCCTACAATGAGCAGTTCTTC. Its protein product is CASTRYGQNSYNEQFF.

The chain carries TRBV28 and TRBJ1-3; D is possibly TRBD1 (5 bases). Trimming stripped 5 bases from V and 0 bases from J, with 8 bases between. The CDR3 has 14 residues. Per germline, CDR1 MDHEN and CDR2 SYDVKM. Here the CDR3 DNA reads TGTGCCAGCAGTGGGGCCGCCTCTGGAAACACCATATATTTT. This encodes CASSGAASGNTIYF.

The table lists this clonotype with a few counts. As the CDR3 is not closed by the conserved phenylalanine or tryptophan, this likely results from a read error. No DNA is shown, since the ends of the CDR3 on it are uncertain; the CDR3 is the one TCRdb lists. The V call is TRBV2, the J call TRBJ2-1; the table's D call, TRBD2, has no DNA check behind it. Germline V gene data show CDR1 as SNHLY and CDR2 as FYNNEI. The CDR3 spans 14 residues, counting both ends. CDR3: CASSEGTSGSPHHL.

This clonotype was counted only a few times. V and J are TRBV29-1 and TRBJ1-3, with D uncertain. V lost 1 base and J lost 0, with 13 bases in between. Germline assignment: CDR1 SQVTM and CDR2 ANQGSEA. This CDR3 is 16 amino acids long. For the CDR3, the DNA is TGCAGCGTTGAAGGGGAAGGGCTCAGCTCTGGAAACACCATATATTTT. Translating it yields CSVEGEGLSSGNTIYF.

In its sample, this clonotype was seen a few times. CDR3 sequence (DNA): TGTGCCATCAGTGACCCTGGAGGGGTTGTGGCTGAAGCTTTCTTT. Protein product: CAISDPGGVVAEAFF. The genes are TRBV10-3 and TRBJ1-1; weak D call: TRBD1 (5 bases). Germline V gene data show CDR1 as ENHRY and CDR2 as SYGVKD. This CDR3 is 15 amino acids long. Trimming shortened V by 3 bases and J by 6 bases, and 17 bases separated the two germline ends.

This clonotype was recorded a few times. The rearrangement uses TRBV6-2 or TRBV6-3 and TRBJ2-6; D is unclear. Between the trimmed V and J ends, which lost 7 bases and 0 bases, there was a span of 10 bases. This CDR3 is 15 amino acids long. The germline V gene has CDR1 MNHEY and CDR2 SVGEGT. CDR3: CASTPTVSGANVLTF. In DNA form, the CDR3 reads TGTGCCAGCACCCCGACCGTCTCTGGGGCCAACGTCCTGACTTTC.

This clonotype occurred a few times. The CDR3 sequence is CASSDKDRGTNEKLFF. CDR3 bases: TGTGCCAGCAGCGACAAAGACCGCGGGACTAATGAAAAACTGTTTTTT. The V and J genes are TRBV7-9 and TRBJ1-4; no clear D gene. CDR1 is SEHNR and CDR2 is FQNEAQ in the germline V gene (reference sequence). The CDR3 is made up of 16 amino acids. Trimming removed 5 bases at V and 2 bases at J, with 15 bases between.

This clonotype occurred many times. CDR3 bases: TGTGCCAGCAGCCCCCGGGGGACGGCCTCGAGGGGGGCTTTCTTT. Its protein product is CASSPRGTASRGAFF. The rearrangement joins TRBV7-9 to TRBJ1-1; D possibly corresponds to TRBD1 (6 bases). The V and J ends lost 5 bases and 11 bases respectively, with 24 bases between them. Per the germline V gene, CDR1 is SEHNR and CDR2 is FQNEAQ (reference sequence). The CDR3 is 15 residues long.

This clonotype was counted at least ten times. The J gene is TRBJ1-2, the V gene TRBV2, with D possibly being TRBD1 (5 bases). CDR3 size: 11 residues. Germline CDR1 and CDR2: SNHLY and FYNNEI. V shed 4 bases and J shed 8 bases, with 8 bases lying between them. In nucleotides, the CDR3 is TGTGCCAGCAGTGTCTGGGACGGCTACACCTTC. It specifies CASSVWDGYTF.